Below are 4 T cell receptor beta chains sequenced from a single sample in a study of Ad26.COV2.S vaccination and SARS-CoV-2 variants. Stated treatment: some 19 received Ad26.COV2.S at low or high dose, single or two shots; 5 received placebo; per-sample allocation not given. Vaccine and placebo recipients were sampled on day 63 after the first injection. TCRdb's copy holds only in-frame clones and misses some; the assay was immunoSEQ multiplex PCR. This sample has about 350,000 clones; 88% occur once, and the top ten carry around 6.1%. Sequenced material: peripheral blood, taken in a trial of Ad26.COV2.S vaccine versus placebo. Receptors originate from a person between 18 and 65 years old who received the Ad26.COV2.S COVID-19 vaccine or a placebo.

This rearrangement joins TRBV12-3 or TRBV12-4 to TRBJ1-6; D possibly corresponds to TRBD1 (5 bases). The V gene lost 10 bases and the J gene lost 7 bases, with 14 bases spanning the gap. CDR3 length: 13 amino acids. The CDR3, as DNA: TGTGCCACCCGGGGGGACGGAAATTCACCCCTCCACTTT. Protein product: CATRGDGNSPLHF.

The chain recombines TRBV24-1 with TRBJ2-1, with unresolved D. Germline V gives CDR1 KGHDR, CDR2 SFDVKD. The CDR3 consists of 13 residues. Deletions cut 0 bases from V and 6 bases from J, with 5 bases between. Written as DNA, the CDR3 is TGTGCCACCAGTGATTTGTACAGCAATGAGCAGTTCTTC. Protein: CATSDLYSNEQFF.

V is TRBV5-4 and J is TRBJ2-1; D not resolved. This CDR3 is 13 amino acids long. Germline V gene data show CDR1 as SGHNT and CDR2 as YYREEE (reference sequence). V was shortened by 0 bases and J by 15 bases, with 16 bases between the two germline ends. The CDR3 DNA follows: TGTGCCAGCAGCTTGGAACGTTCCCGAGAACGGTTCTTC. Its protein product is CASSLERSRERFF.

This chain joins TRBV5-8 and TRBJ1-5, with 9 bases aligning to TRBD1. Losses at the gene ends were 4 bases for V and 4 bases for J; bases not matched to a gene: 12. Germline assignment: CDR1 SGHTS and CDR2 YDEGEE. This CDR3 is 17 amino acids long. The chain's CDR3 is CASSRRTGEVWNQPQHF. The CDR3 coding sequence is TGTGCCAGCAGCCGCCGGACAGGGGAGGTTTGGAATCAGCCCCAGCATTTT.